The sequence of this T cell receptor beta chain was determined in a study of blood T cells in healthy people across ages. General study results and limits: TCR beta diversity, measured per million T cells, fell in a roughly linear way with age. In long-lived donors, naive CD4+ cell counts and diversity exceeded those of aged donors.

This clonotype has only a few counts. Antigen specificity is unknown. Trimming stripped 6 bases from V and 2 bases from J, with 9 bases between. The CDR3 totals 12 residues. Germline V lookup: CDR1 SGHRS, CDR2 YFSETQ. Using a J-beta primer mix together with a sample-barcoded 5' primer, a second PCR was run for about 7 to 12 cycles. MiXCR was run by TCRdb on the 5' RACE reads, yielding one entry per CDR3 protein. The sample records 1,300,000 or so distinct CDR3 sequences, roughly 64% being singletons. The chain couples TRBV5-1 to TRBJ2-7; no definite D call. This TCR was recovered from a man aged 18-30 years in good health. The sequenced sample consisted of blood. DNA for the CDR3: TGCGCCAGCAAGGGCAACACCTACGAGCAGTACTTC. Its translation: CASKGNTYEQYF.